This is a list of T cell receptor beta chains from one sample in a study of T cell repertoires in aging, cancer and after chemotherapy. MiXCR was run by TCRdb on the multiplex PCR reads, yielding one entry per CDR3 protein. Among about 6,700 distinct CDR3 sequences listed, around half were seen once. Material: blood. The source is a human donor with a solid tumor. CDR3s include the opening cysteine and the closing phenylalanine or tryptophan. Each record gives: J gene, D gene, V gene, clone size, CDR3 protein, CDR3 DNA. A D gene is named only where the DNA matches it firmly. Part of the rows lack a size; the others show once, few, many or a class for expanded clones.

TRBJ2-3,TRBD1,TRBV13,once,CASSGRGQSFTDTQYF,TGTGCCAGCAGCGGCAGGGGACAGTCTTTCACAGATACGCAGTATTTT
TRBJ1-2,NA,TRBV20-1,few,CSAREVSLRDGYTF,TGCAGTGCTAGAGAGGTGAGCCTGAGGGATGGCTACACCTTC
TRBJ1-2,NA,TRBV28,NA,CASSQLGNYGYTF,TGTGCCAGCAGCCAACTCGGGAACTATGGCTACACCTTC
TRBJ1-3,NA,TRBV4-1,once,CASSQGTGRGRSGNTIYF,TGCGCCAGCAGCCAGGGTACCGGACGGGGCCGCTCTGGAAACACCATATATTTT
TRBJ1-2,NA,TRBV19,NA,CASSTTGMGGYTF,TGTGCCAGTAGCACAACAGGGATGGGTGGCTACACCTTC
TRBJ2-3,NA,TRBV7-2,NA,CASSPGAVRGQYF,TGTGCCAGCAGCCCAGGGGCCGTACGTGGGCAGTATTTT
TRBJ2-3,TRBD2,TRBV6-1,once,CASKGLAGGPGTQYF,TGTGCCAGCAAAGGACTAGCGGGAGGGCCGGGTACGCAGTATTTT
TRBJ2-1,NA,TRBV13,few,CASSHVEGGGAFF,TGTGCCAGCAGTCACGTGGAGGGCGGCGGAGCGTTCTTC
TRBJ2-7,TRBD1,TRBV5-4,NA,CASSFGTGYEQYF,TGTGCCAGCAGCTTTGGGACAGGCTACGAGCAGTACTTC
TRBJ1-1,NA,TRBV19,NA,CASSKVGLNTEAFF,TGTGCCAGTAGTAAGGTGGGATTGAACACTGAAGCTTTCTTT
TRBJ1-5,NA,TRBV6-1,NA,CASRITGDSNQPQHF,TGTGCCAGCAGAATAACAGGTGATAGCAATCAGCCCCAGCATTTT
TRBJ2-6,NA,TRBV19,NA,CASNQGFSGANVLTF,TGTGCCAGTAACCAGGGATTCTCTGGGGCCAACGTCCTGACTTTC
TRBJ1-2,NA,TRBV30,few,CAWSDGRFYGYTF,TGTGCCTGGAGCGACGGACGGTTCTATGGCTACACCTTC
TRBJ2-1,NA,TRBV11-3,NA,CASSPNSGLYGEQFF,TGTGCCAGCAGCCCCAACTCTGGACTCTACGGGGAGCAGTTCTTC
TRBJ1-5,TRBD1,TRBV28,NA,CASSPRGRTGGNQPQHF,TGTGCCAGCAGTCCCAGGGGCCGGACAGGGGGAAATCAGCCCCAGCATTTT
TRBJ2-2,NA,TRBV5-4,few,CASSLGGGVVNTGELFF,TGTGCCAGCAGCTTGGGTGGGGGAGTGGTGAACACCGGGGAGCTGTTTTTT
TRBJ2-3,NA,TRBV11-2,NA,CASRIQGGTDTQYF,TGTGCCAGCAGGATACAGGGTGGCACAGATACGCAGTATTTT
TRBJ2-3,TRBD2,TRBV18,NA,CASSGLAGDNTQYF,TGTGCCAGCTCCGGACTAGCGGGAGACAATACGCAGTATTTT
TRBJ1-1,NA,TRBV6-1,once,CASTRESLGSTEAFF,TGTGCCAGCACTAGGGAATCGCTGGGGAGCACTGAAGCTTTCTTT
TRBJ2-5,NA,TRBV20-1,once,CSAVVVGTTYF,TGCAGTGCTGTGGTGGTGGGGACAACGTACTTC
TRBJ2-3,TRBD1,TRBV6-5,NA,CASSRTGAHTDTQYF,TGTGCCAGCAGCCGGACAGGGGCCCACACAGATACGCAGTATTTT
TRBJ2-5,NA,TRBV10-1,NA,CASSGQPQTQETQYF,TGCGCCAGCAGTGGACAGCCGCAGACCCAAGAGACCCAGTACTTC
TRBJ2-3,NA,TRBV20-1,few,CSAIAFGRPSTDTQYF,TGCAGTGCTATTGCTTTTGGGAGGCCTAGCACAGATACGCAGTATTTT
TRBJ2-7,NA,TRBV28,NA,CASSLGQIEQYF,TGTGCCAGCAGTCTAGGACAGATCGAGCAGTACTTC
TRBJ1-5,NA,TRBV30,NA,CAWSVAGNQPQHF,TGTGCCTGGAGTGTAGCAGGGAATCAGCCCCAGCATTTT
TRBJ1-5,NA,TRBV27,NA,CASSPFPPPQHF,TGTGCCAGCAGTCCTTTCCCCCCTCCCCAGCATTTT
TRBJ1-5,NA,TRBV7-4,NA,CASSSLAGPQHF,TGTGCCAGCAGCTCCCTTGCGGGACCCCAGCATTTT
TRBJ1-5,NA,TRBV6-6,NA,CASSYTTGDQHF,TGTGCCAGCAGTTACACCACGGGGGACCAGCATTTT
TRBJ2-2,TRBD2,TRBV12-3/TRBV12-4,NA,CASSPFLAGGNGELFF,TGTGCCAGCAGCCCTTTCCTAGCGGGAGGGAACGGGGAGCTGTTTTTT
TRBJ1-5,NA,TRBV28,NA,CASSLFRGREQPQHF,TGTGCCAGCAGTTTATTTAGAGGGAGAGAACAGCCCCAGCATTTT
TRBJ1-1,TRBD1,TRBV2,NA,CASSGGQRRNTEAFF,TGTGCCAGCAGTGGGGGACAGCGACGAAACACTGAAGCTTTCTTT
TRBJ1-6,NA,TRBV18,few,CASSLYLSTDPSSYNSPLHF,TGTGCCAGCTCACTCTACCTCTCGACAGATCCCAGCTCCTATAATTCACCCCTCCACTTT
TRBJ1-5,NA,TRBV28,NA,CASSFRSNQPQHF,TGTGCCAGCAGTTTTAGGAGCAATCAGCCCCAGCATTTT
TRBJ2-3,TRBD1,TRBV20-1,NA,CSALLPGQGGDTQYF,TGCAGTGCCTTACTCCCGGGACAGGGAGGAGATACGCAGTATTTT
TRBJ1-2,NA,TRBV15,once,CATSRDHRESSYTF,TGTGCCACCAGCAGAGACCACAGGGAATCTAGCTACACCTTC
TRBJ2-5,TRBD2,TRBV5-1,once,CASSFNPGLAEYF,TGCGCCAGCAGCTTCAACCCCGGACTAGCGGAGTACTTC
TRBJ1-5,NA,TRBV19,NA,CASSIDGDGNQPQHF,TGTGCCAGTAGTATAGACGGGGATGGGAATCAGCCCCAGCATTTT
TRBJ2-2,NA,TRBV19,few,CASRGEGNTGELFF,TGTGCCAGCAGGGGGGAGGGAAACACCGGGGAGCTGTTTTTT
TRBJ1-2,TRBD1,TRBV28,NA,CASLPLADEGAQGYTF,TGTGCCAGCCTCCCACTAGCCGACGAGGGGGCCCAGGGCTACACCTTC
TRBJ1-5,NA,TRBV20-1,few,CSARTPPDNQPQHF,TGCAGTGCTAGAACCCCGCCGGACAATCAGCCCCAGCATTTT
TRBJ2-7,NA,TRBV6-1,NA,CASSESGWSSYEQYF,TGTGCCAGCAGTGAATCCGGGTGGAGCTCCTACGAGCAGTACTTC
TRBJ2-1,TRBD2,TRBV24-1,NA,CATSDLRPSGRDEQFF,TGTGCCACCAGTGATTTGCGGCCTAGCGGGAGGGATGAGCAGTTCTTC
TRBJ1-2,NA,TRBV28,NA,CASVSNPRRPYGYTF,TGTGCCAGTGTCTCTAACCCTCGGCGACCCTATGGCTACACCTTC
TRBJ2-3,TRBD2,TRBV9,NA,CASNPRLAGVGTDTQYF,TGTGCCAGCAACCCCAGACTAGCGGGAGTTGGGACAGATACGCAGTATTTT
TRBJ2-2,NA,TRBV5-1,NA,CASSWRTGELFF,TGCGCCAGCAGCTGGCGCACCGGGGAGCTGTTTTTT
TRBJ1-2,NA,TRBV20-1,NA,CSARGSANYGYTF,TGCAGTGCTAGGGGTTCAGCTAACTATGGCTACACCTTC
TRBJ2-2,NA,TRBV27,NA,CATSDLGPDAGELFF,TGTGCCACCAGTGATTTGGGACCGGACGCCGGGGAGCTGTTTTTT
TRBJ2-5,TRBD2,TRBV19,NA,CASSIGGEDPRYF,TGTGCCAGTAGTATTGGGGGGGAGGACCCCCGGTACTTC
TRBJ1-1,NA,TRBV30,NA,CAWRGFWRNTEAFF,TGTGCCTGGAGAGGGTTTTGGAGGAACACTGAAGCTTTCTTT
TRBJ1-5,NA,TRBV12-3/TRBV12-4,NA,CASSLDSSNQPQHF,TGTGCCAGCAGCCTTGACAGCAGCAATCAGCCCCAGCATTTT
TRBJ1-1,NA,TRBV19,NA,CASSRGGTEAFF,TGTGCCAGTAGTAGGGGCGGCACTGAAGCTTTCTTT
TRBJ2-7,NA,TRBV6-1,NA,CASRRVDMQYF,TGTGCCAGCCGGAGGGTGGATATGCAGTACTTC